The 6 T cell receptor beta chains listed next were all sequenced from one sample in a study of metastatic and nonmetastatic thyroid tumors. Every patient underwent thyroid surgery untreated. TCRdb re-called the PCR reads via MiXCR. Among about 93,000 clones, 10% to 15% were seen once, and the ten largest hold 10% to 12%. The sample taken for sequencing was blood. The receptors were gathered from a female donor with papillary thyroid cancer or a benign thyroid nodule (not recorded which). Some clones in this sample may be carry-over from other donors' samples.

This clone was seen repeatedly, ten times or more. This sequence joins TRBV6-2 or TRBV6-3 and TRBJ1-2; tentative D call: TRBD1 (5 bases). Germline values: CDR1 MNHEY, CDR2 SVGEGT. CDR3 size: 14 residues. Between the trimmed V and J ends, which lost 4 bases and 4 bases, there was a span of 13 bases. CDR3 nucleotides: TGTGCCAGCAGTTTGACAGAGGTGCCCTATGGCTACACCTTC. Residues: CASSLTEVPYGYTF.

This clone was seen ten or more times. The chain employs TRBV28 and TRBJ1-1, with 8 bases fitting TRBD1. The CDR3 spans 15 residues. J gave up 3 bases and V 5 bases, and 8 bases lay outside the gene matches. Germline assignment: CDR1 MDHEN and CDR2 SYDVKM. The CDR3 coding sequence is TGTGCCAGCAGTCCTAGGACAGGGAGGTACACTGAAGCTTTCTTT. It specifies CASSPRTGRYTEAFF.

Ten or more counts support this clone. The chain employs TRBV5-1 and TRBJ2-3; D is perhaps TRBD2 (6 bases). The CDR3 extends over 16 amino acids. The V end was cut by 4 bases, the J end by 6 bases, with 21 bases between. From germline, CDR1 is SGHRS and CDR2 YFSETQ. Written as DNA, the CDR3 is TGCGCCAGCAGCGAATCCCCGGGAGTACGGCTGGATACGCAGTATTTT. Its translation is CASSESPGVRLDTQYF.

Points on this clone: The germline gene is not matched at one end of the junction; a read error may be the cause. This sequence joins TRBV4-2 and TRBJ1-1, with D hard to call. The CDR3 consists of 16 residues. Germline V CDR1 and CDR2: LGHNA, YNFKEQ. The CDR3 sequence is CASTQEAASVNTEAFF. The CDR3 DNA follows: TGTGCCAGCACCCAAGAGGCAGCCTCAGTGAACACTGAAGCTTTCTTT.

This clone was found a few times. A much bigger clone sits one base away, suggesting this may be a read error. In the same sample, other DNA sequences code for this CDR3. V gene TRBV2 combines with J gene TRBJ2-3; no clear D. Trimming took off 6 bases at V and 9 bases at J, with 10 bases between the two ends. This CDR3 has 11 amino acids. CDR1 is SNHLY, CDR2 FYNNEI, per germline. The CDR3 reads CASRAIDTQYF. The DNA for the CDR3 is TGTGCCAGCAGGGCAATAGACACGCAGTATTTT.

This clone was detected only a few times. The rearrangement uses TRBV6-2 or TRBV6-3 and TRBJ2-5; no clear D gene. V lost 8 bases and J 2 bases, leaving 12 bases between the germline ends. Germline CDR1 MNHEY, CDR2 SVGEGT. The CDR3 extends over 13 amino acids. As DNA, the CDR3 is TGTGCCAGCGGACGGACCAGTCAAGAGACCCAGTACTTC. It is translated as CASGRTSQETQYF.